The next 5 T cell receptor beta chains were all read from a single sample in a study of identical twins. Each CDR3 protein gets one entry after TCRdb re-called the 5' RACE reads with MiXCR. The sample holds 1.5 million to 2 million distinct CDR3 sequences, under 35% seen once. Sequencing was done on a sample of cord blood. All receptors derive from a newborn girl in good health.

This clonotype was observed a few times. V usage is TRBV7-9 and J usage is TRBJ1-2; no clear D gene. This CDR3 is built from 12 residues. The germline gives CDR1 SEHNR, CDR2 FQNEAQ (reference sequence). V dropped 6 bases and J dropped 3 bases, with 8 bases sitting between them. The CDR3 loop reads CASRASYYGYTF. CDR3 coding DNA: TGTGCCAGCAGGGCGAGCTACTATGGCTACACCTTC.

This clonotype was seen a few times. This chain joins TRBV12-3 or TRBV12-4 and TRBJ1-2; D remains unclear. The ends were cut back, 2 bases at V and 4 bases at J, with 11 bases in the middle. The CDR3 extends over 14 amino acids. The CDR3 sequence: CASSLRQHFYGYTF. CDR3 in DNA: TGTGCCAGCAGTTTACGGCAGCACTTCTATGGCTACACCTTC.

This clonotype came up a few times. This rearrangement joins TRBV30 to TRBJ2-7; possible D gene TRBD2, 6 bases. CDR1 is GTSNPN, CDR2 SVGIG, per germline (reference sequence). This CDR3 is built from 11 residues. The germline V and J ends were trimmed by 5 bases and 2 bases, with 7 bases remaining between them. This CDR3 reads CAWGTAYEQYF. CDR3 nucleotide sequence: TGTGCCTGGGGGACTGCCTACGAGCAGTACTTC. The variable domain in full, with the rest retrieved from reference TRBV30 and TRBJ2-7, is SQTIHQWPATLVQPVGSPLSLECTVEGTSNPNLYWYRQAAGRGLQLLFYSVGIGQISSEVPQNLSASRPQDRQFILSSKKLLLSDSGFYLCAWGTAYEQYFGPGTRLTVT.

V is TRBV5-1 and J is TRBJ2-3, with unresolved D. The germline gives CDR1 SGHRS, CDR2 YFSETQ. Trimming left V 2 bases short and J 5 bases short, with 12 bases between. The CDR3 runs to 14 residues. CDR3 region: CASSFNSPGDTQYF. CDR3 nucleotide sequence: TGCGCCAGCAGCTTTAACAGCCCGGGAGATACGCAGTATTTT.

The chain has TRBV20-1 and TRBJ1-4; D not certain. V was shortened by 7 bases and J by 12 bases, with 18 bases between the two germline ends. This CDR3 region has 12 residues. CDR1 DFQATT and CDR2 SNEGSKA come from the germline V gene (reference sequence). The DNA of the CDR3 is TGCAGTGGCGTCAGGTCCTCGAGGGAACTGTTTTTT. The encoded protein is CSGVRSSRELFF.